These 17 T cell receptor beta chains share one sample of origin, sequenced in a study of blood T cells in healthy people across ages. Alongside a J-beta primer mix, a sample-barcoded 5' primer served in a second PCR lasting about 7 to 12 cycles. TCRdb re-derived calls from the 5' RACE reads in MiXCR, one entry per CDR3 protein. This sample carries roughly 2 million distinct CDR3 sequences, less than 50% of them seen once, and the ten largest clones take more than 2%. The source material was blood. The receptor source for this set is a woman aged 40 to 55 in good health.

A few counts support this clonotype. V gene TRBV29-1 combines with J gene TRBJ2-7; no reliable D call. With 2 bases removed from V and 3 bases from J, the gap between germline ends came to 5 bases. The germline V gene encodes CDR1 SQVTM and CDR2 ANQGSEA. The CDR3 has 11 residues. This CDR3 is CSVERDYEQYF. CDR3 nucleotide sequence: TGCAGCGTTGAAAGGGACTACGAGCAGTACTTC.

The genes are TRBV11-2 and TRBJ1-2, with TRBD1 matching over 12 bases. Germline lookup yields CDR1 SGHAT and CDR2 FQNNGV. CDR3 size: 17 residues. V dropped 2 bases and J dropped 2; count of bases not matched to a gene: 6. The CDR3 protein is CASSLSWGQGANYGYTF. In nucleotides, the CDR3 is TGTGCCAGCAGCTTAAGTTGGGGACAGGGGGCAAACTATGGCTACACCTTC. The variable domain in full, with the rest retrieved from reference TRBV11-2 and TRBJ1-2, is EAGVAQSPRYKIIEKRQSVAFWCNPISGHATLYWYQQILGQGPKLLIQFQNNGVVDDSQLPKDRFSAERLKGVDSTLKIQPAKLEDSAVYLCASSLSWGQGANYGYTFGSGTRLTVV.

The chain employs TRBV11-2 and TRBJ1-2, with D maybe TRBD1 (5 bases). V lost 5 bases to trimming and J lost 3 bases, with 13 bases between them. Germline lookup yields CDR1 SGHAT and CDR2 FQNNGV. The CDR3 extends over 14 amino acids. The CDR3 nucleotides are TGTGCCAGCAGCCGCGGGACCCGGGACTATGGCTACACCTTC. Amino acid sequence: CASSRGTRDYGYTF.

This rearrangement joins TRBV5-1 to TRBJ2-7; the match to TRBD2 covers 10 bases. Per the germline V gene, CDR1 is SGHRS and CDR2 is YFSETQ. The CDR3 is 16 amino acids. V shed 4 bases and J 4 bases; nucleotides not matched to a gene: 11. The CDR3 DNA sequence: TGCGCCAGCAGCATCCTAGCGGGGGAAAAAAGGTACGAGCAGTACTTC. Translation: CASSILAGEKRYEQYF.

This chain links TRBV27 with TRBJ2-2, with no clear D. Trimming removed 3 bases at V and 2 bases at J, with 10 bases between. CDR3 length equals 15 residues. CDR1 MNHEY and CDR2 SMNVEV come from the germline V gene (reference sequence). As DNA, the CDR3 is TGTGCCAGCAGTTTCACAAACTTAAACACCGGGGAGCTGTTTTTT. The encoded protein is CASSFTNLNTGELFF.

The gene calls are TRBV29-1 and TRBJ2-3; D perhaps matches TRBD1 (5 bases). This CDR3 contains 14 residues. V lost 3 bases to trimming and J lost 0 bases, with 10 bases between them. Germline CDR1 is SQVTM and CDR2 is ANQGSEA. The CDR3 bases are TGCAGCGTTGACTTACAGGCTAGCACAGATACGCAGTATTTT. Translating gives CSVDLQASTDTQYF.

The chain combines TRBV2 with TRBJ2-1; D gene unclear. V was trimmed by 7 bases and J by 3 bases, leaving 7 bases between them. The germline gives CDR1 SNHLY, CDR2 FYNNEI. This CDR3 is built from 12 residues. The CDR3 sequence is CASNINYNEQFF. DNA for the CDR3: TGTGCCAGCAACATAAACTACAATGAGCAGTTCTTC.

This clonotype was counted between two and nine times. V and J are TRBV5-1 and TRBJ2-6; D remains unclear. In germline, CDR1 is SGHRS, CDR2 YFSETQ. The CDR3 covers 13 residues. Trimming pared 0 bases from V and 7 bases from J, leaving 5 bases between. In nucleotides, the CDR3 is TGCGCCAGCAGCTTGGCGAGAGCCAACGTCCTGACTTTC. Translated: CASSLARANVLTF.

V is TRBV7-9 and J is TRBJ2-5, with no clear D. The J call may be in error: the DNA end matches TRBJ2-7 better. This CDR3 comprises 17 residues. CDR1 and CDR2 (germline): SEHNR, FQNEAQ (reference sequence). The CDR3 DNA follows: TGTGCCAGCAGCTCTACTACGACCGCCTCGGCAACCTACGAGCAGTACTTC. It yields the protein CASSSTTTASATYEQYF.

The J gene is TRBJ1-2, the V gene TRBV4-2; 7 bases line up with TRBD1. The CDR3 has 16 residues. V was pared by 0 bases and J by 2 bases, with 6 bases of the junction left unmatched. The germline V gene encodes CDR1 LGHNA and CDR2 YNFKEQ. Here the CDR3 reads CASSQESGGGNYGYTF. The CDR3 nucleotides are TGTGCCAGCAGCCAAGAGTCAGGGGGGGGGAACTATGGCTACACCTTC.

The chain couples TRBV28 to TRBJ1-4; TRBD1 aligns across 8 bases. The CDR3 has 15 amino acids. V gave up 3 bases and J gave up 15 bases; unmatched junction bases: 15. Germline lookup yields CDR1 MDHEN and CDR2 SYDVKM. The CDR3 region is CASSFLGQGAGRMFF. The DNA of the CDR3 is TGTGCCAGCAGTTTCCTTGGACAGGGTGCGGGCCGTATGTTTTTT.

The chain uses TRBV7-3 and TRBJ2-1, with 9 bases lining up with TRBD2. The DNA end favors TRBJ2-7, so the J call may be wrong. The germline V gene has CDR1 SGHTA and CDR2 FQGTGA. There are 17 residues in the CDR3. CDR3 nucleotides: TGTGCCAGCAGCTTATACCAGCGGGGGGCCTCCTACAATGAGCAGTACTTC. Translating gives CASSLYQRGASYNEQYF.

This clonotype was counted a single time. CDR3: CATSRDRGPGLAKNIQYF. CDR3 nucleotide sequence: TGTGCCACCAGCAGAGATAGGGGGCCTGGACTAGCCAAAAACATTCAGTACTTC. The chain has TRBV15 and TRBJ2-4; 7 nucleotides align to TRBD1. The CDR3 runs 18 residues. CDR1 and CDR2 (germline): LNHNV, YYDKDF (reference sequence). The V segment lost 0 bases and the J segment 0 bases; nucleotides outside the gene matches: 8. Based on the CDR3 plus reference TRBV15 and TRBJ2-4, the full variable domain is DAMVIQNPRYQVTQFGKPVTLSCSQTLNHNVMYWYQQKSSQAPKLLFHYYDKDFNNEADTPDNFQSRRPNTSFCFLDIRSPGLGDTAMYLCATSRDRGPGLAKNIQYFGAGTRLSVL.

This chain connects TRBV12-3 or TRBV12-4 to TRBJ1-6; no clear D gene. V lost 8 bases, J lost 0 bases, and 14 bases lay in between. The CDR3 has 16 residues. As DNA, the CDR3 is TGTGCCAGCGGTCAGTTTATACGCTCCTATAATTCACCCCTCCACTTT. Protein: CASGQFIRSYNSPLHF.

The rearrangement links TRBV28 to TRBJ2-3; 9 bases are shared with TRBD1. Germline V CDR1 and CDR2: MDHEN, SYDVKM. The length of the CDR3 is 16 residues. V gave up 4 bases and J gave up 3 bases; unmatched junction bases: 8. The CDR3 coding sequence is TGTGCCAGCAGTTGGGGATGGGACAGGGTTACAGATACGCAGTATTTT. Protein: CASSWGWDRVTDTQYF.

Only a few counts were recorded for this clonotype. The gene calls are TRBV7-8 and TRBJ1-1, with a tentative D call TRBD1 (6 bases). Trimming took 5 bases from V and 0 from J, leaving 13 bases between them. CDR1 is SGHVS and CDR2 is FQNEAQ in the germline V gene. The length of the CDR3 is 15 residues. CDR3 DNA sequence: TGTGCCAGCAGCCCCTTAGGGACATTGAACACTGAAGCTTTCTTT. As protein: CASSPLGTLNTEAFF.

The chain is built from TRBV5-1 and TRBJ1-2, with D tentatively TRBD1 (5 bases). V was shortened by 4 bases and J by 2 bases, with 18 bases between the two germline ends. The CDR3 contains 16 residues. Germline lookup yields CDR1 SGHRS and CDR2 YFSETQ. The CDR3 reads CASSKTQPRQNYGYTF. For the CDR3, the DNA is TGCGCCAGCAGCAAAACCCAACCCCGACAGAACTATGGCTACACCTTC.